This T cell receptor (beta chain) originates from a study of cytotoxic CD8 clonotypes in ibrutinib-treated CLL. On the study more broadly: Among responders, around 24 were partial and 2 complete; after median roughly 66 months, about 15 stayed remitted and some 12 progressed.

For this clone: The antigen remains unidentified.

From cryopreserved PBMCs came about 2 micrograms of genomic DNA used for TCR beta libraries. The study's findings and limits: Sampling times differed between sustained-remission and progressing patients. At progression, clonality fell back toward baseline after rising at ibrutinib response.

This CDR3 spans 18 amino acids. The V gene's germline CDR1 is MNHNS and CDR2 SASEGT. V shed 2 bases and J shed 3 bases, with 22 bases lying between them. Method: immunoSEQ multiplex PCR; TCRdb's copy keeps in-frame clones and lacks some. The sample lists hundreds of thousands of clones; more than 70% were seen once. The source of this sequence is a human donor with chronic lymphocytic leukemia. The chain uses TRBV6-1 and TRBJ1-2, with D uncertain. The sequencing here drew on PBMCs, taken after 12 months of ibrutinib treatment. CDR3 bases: TGTGCCAGCAGTGAACCCTTCTGGAGAGGATTCCTGGACTATGGCTACACCTTC. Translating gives CASSEPFWRGFLDYGYTF.